This entry lists 20 T cell receptor beta chains sequenced from one sample in a study of blood T cell repertoires in COVID-19 (dated by TCRdb to 2020 to 2022). The receptor library was made with the immunoSEQ multiplex PCR assay. The immuneACCESS repertoire file appears here via TCRdb, limited to in-frame rearrangements. These files lack a portion of the clones; in checked studies, under half of the deficit traces to unresolved V genes, and the cause of the others is not known. The sample table shows about 300,000 clones, and 65% to 90% are seen once. The ten largest clonotypes hold roughly 4.5% of the sample. The sequencing input was PBMCs or T cells enriched from blood (not recorded which). The receptors were gathered from a man under 40 who had recovered from COVID-19.

V and J are TRBV5-1 and TRBJ1-4, with D possibly being TRBD1 (6 bases). Between the trimmed V and J ends, which lost 1 base and 6 bases, there was a span of 13 bases. Germline V gene lookup returns CDR1 SGHRS and CDR2 YFSETQ. The CDR3 contains 15 residues. The CDR3 DNA reads TGCGCCAGCAGCTTGCTTGGGGGCCCCGATGAAAAACTGTTTTTT. Translating it yields CASSLLGGPDEKLFF.

In this sample, this clone turned up once. CDR3 residues: CASSQRGGTSGQETQYF. The CDR3 DNA reads as TGCGCCAGCAGCCAGCGCGGGGGGACTAGCGGACAAGAGACCCAGTACTTC. V gene TRBV4-1 combines with J gene TRBJ2-5; 11 positions match TRBD2. The CDR3 length is 17 residues. The V and J ends lost 3 bases and 2 bases, in that order; junction bases with no gene match: 8. The germline V gene encodes CDR1 MGHRA and CDR2 YSYEKL.

The rearrangement uses TRBV21-1 and TRBJ2-1; the D segment call TRBD2 is taken from the table without a DNA check. TRBV21-1 is a listed pseudogene. This CDR3 region has 16 residues. Here the CDR3 DNA reads TGTGCCAGCAGCAAAGTGACGTGGAGATCCTACAATGAGCAGTTCTTC. It codes for CASSKVTWRSYNEQFF.

This clone appeared a single time. The genes are TRBV2 and TRBJ2-3, with 10 nucleotides matching TRBD2. CDR3 length: 15 amino acids. The J segment lost 0 bases and the V segment lost 6 bases, leaving 3 bases of the junction unmatched. In germline, CDR1 is SNHLY, CDR2 FYNNEI. CDR3 sequence reads: CASSGLAVSTDTQYF. CDR3 DNA sequence: TGTGCCAGCAGCGGACTAGCGGTTAGCACAGATACGCAGTATTTT.

DNA of the CDR3: TGTGCCAGCGGTTCCCCGCGACAGGCCTTTAATTCACCCCTCCACTTT. This sequence encodes CASGSPRQAFNSPLHF. The chain couples TRBV27 to TRBJ1-6; the D gene is possibly TRBD1 (6 bases). Trimming removed 8 bases from V and 6 bases from J, with 20 bases in between. CDR3 length: 16 residues. The V gene's germline CDR1 is MNHEY and CDR2 SMNVEV (reference sequence).

This chain's CDR3 is CASSDDLESSNEQFF. CDR3 coding DNA: TGCGCCAGCAGTGACGACCTAGAATCTTCCAATGAGCAGTTCTTC. The chain has TRBV10-1 and TRBJ2-1; D unresolved. Germline V gene lookup returns CDR1 WNHNN and CDR2 SYGVQD (reference sequence). This CDR3 comprises 15 residues. Trimming took off 3 bases at V and 6 bases at J, with 15 bases between the two ends.

The rearrangement joins TRBV5-8 to TRBJ1-5; a possible D gene is TRBD1 (5 bases). The CDR3 covers 15 residues. Looked up from germline, CDR1 is SGHTS and CDR2 is YDEGEE. V lost 4 bases and J lost 3, with 14 bases in between. CDR3 in amino acids: CASSPWAGPNQPQHF. The CDR3 DNA reads as TGTGCCAGCAGCCCGTGGGCAGGGCCCAATCAGCCCCAGCATTTT. Combining the CDR3 with reference TRBV5-8 and TRBJ1-5 gives the whole variable domain EAGVTQSPTHLIKTRGQQATLRCSPISGHTSVYWYQQALGLGLQFLLWYDEGEERNRGNFPPRFSGRQFPNYSSELNVNALELEDSALYLCASSPWAGPNQPQHFGDGTRLSIL.

The rearrangement links TRBV18 to TRBJ1-2; D is unclear. The V end lost 2 bases, the J end lost 7 bases, and 11 bases lay between the germline ends. CDR3 size: 13 residues. CDR1 and CDR2 from the germline V gene are KGHSH and LQKENI. Here the CDR3 reads CASSPSFVGGYTF. The CDR3 DNA follows: TGTGCCAGCTCACCATCATTCGTCGGTGGCTACACCTTC.

This rearrangement joins TRBV6-5 to TRBJ1-1, with D uncertain. The CDR3 extends over 11 amino acids. Germline V gene data show CDR1 as MNHEY and CDR2 as SVGAGI. Trimming shortened V by 11 bases and J by 3 bases, and 10 bases separated the two germline ends. The CDR3 sequence is CAVGRYTEAFF. The CDR3 coding sequence is TGTGCCGTGGGCAGGTACACTGAAGCTTTCTTT.

The CDR3 sequence: CGLQGIPEAFF. The CDR3 DNA is TGTGGCTTACAGGGGATCCCTGAAGCTTTCTTT. The V and J genes are TRBV30 and TRBJ1-1; 7 bases are a match to TRBD1. The CDR3 is made up of 11 amino acids. Germline values: CDR1 GTSNPN, CDR2 SVGIG (reference sequence).

The chain has TRBV7-9 and TRBJ1-5, with 7 bases aligning to TRBD1. CDR3 length: 12 amino acids. Germline V gene lookup returns CDR1 SEHNR and CDR2 FQNEAQ (reference sequence). J was trimmed by 12 bases and V by 6 bases; bases with no gene match: 8. The CDR3 DNA reads TGTGCCAGCAGTCCAGAGGGACAGAGCCAGCATTTT. Translation gives CASSPEGQSQHF.

This clone was detected only once. The V and J genes are TRBV24-1 and TRBJ2-7; the match to TRBD1 covers 7 bases. This CDR3 is built from 17 residues. Germline CDR1 and CDR2: KGHDR and SFDVKD. The trim removed 1 base at V and 4 bases at J, leaving 12 bases unmatched. This CDR3 reads CATSDFITGVRWYEQYF. The CDR3 DNA reads as TGTGCCACCAGTGATTTCATCACAGGGGTCAGATGGTACGAGCAGTACTTC.

The gene calls are TRBV9 and TRBJ2-1; unclear D gene. CDR1 SGDLS and CDR2 YYNGEE come from the germline V gene. With 4 bases removed from V and 5 bases from J, the gap between germline ends came to 16 bases. The CDR3 consists of 15 residues. The CDR3 sequence: CASSPPGRYNNEQFF. The CDR3 DNA sequence: TGTGCCAGCAGCCCCCCGGGTCGGTATAACAATGAGCAGTTCTTC.

This clone was found a few times. The chain employs TRBV15 and TRBJ1-5; TRBD1 matches 8 bases. In germline, CDR1 is LNHNV, CDR2 YYDKDF (reference sequence). The CDR3 loop spans 16 amino acids. V lost 1 base and J lost 11; bases outside the gene matches: 13. The CDR3 DNA reads as TGTGCCACCAGCAGAGCGTGGCGACAGGGGCTCGGGGCCCAGCATTTT. It specifies CATSRAWRQGLGAQHF.

The CDR3 coding sequence is TGTGCCAGCAGCTCCCCAATAGCGGGCCAAGAGACCCAGTACTTC. Residues: CASSSPIAGQETQYF. V and J are TRBV11-2 and TRBJ2-5; 7 positions match TRBD2. Germline values: CDR1 SGHAT, CDR2 FQNNGV. The CDR3 is 15 residues long. Germline trimming cut 4 bases from V and 1 base from J; bases unmatched to any gene: 6.

The chain couples TRBV5-4 to TRBJ1-2; 8 positions agree with TRBD1. The CDR3 contains 14 residues. Germline CDR1 reads SGHNT; CDR2 reads YYREEE (reference sequence). Germline trimming cut 0 bases from V and 9 bases from J; bases unmatched to any gene: 7. The CDR3 DNA follows: TGTGCCAGCAGCTTGGATCCAGGGGGCATAAGCTACACCTTC. Translating it yields CASSLDPGGISYTF.

V and J are TRBV6-5 and TRBJ1-3, with a weak D call TRBD1 (6 bases). Germline V gene lookup returns CDR1 MNHEY and CDR2 SVGAGI. The CDR3 has 14 amino acids. V was trimmed by 7 bases and J by 0 bases, leaving 10 bases between them. CDR3 nucleotides: TGTGCCAGCACGGGACACATCTCTGGAAACACCATATATTTT. It encodes CASTGHISGNTIYF.

CDR3 sequence reads: CASSLDDRALRSKQYF. The CDR3 nucleotides read TGCGCCAGCAGCTTGGACGACAGGGCCCTAAGGTCGAAGCAGTACTTC. This chain links TRBV5-1 with TRBJ2-7, with 7 bases identical to TRBD1. This CDR3 has 16 amino acids. From germline, CDR1 is SGHRS and CDR2 YFSETQ. V shed 0 bases, J shed 8 bases, and the junction held 14 bases outside the gene matches.

This clone was picked up one time. The chain employs TRBV24-1 and TRBJ2-1; no firm D call. This CDR3 comprises 14 residues. V lost 2 bases and J lost 8, with 12 bases in between. Per germline, CDR1 KGHDR and CDR2 SFDVKD. This CDR3 reads CATSDSGLVDEQFF. The CDR3 bases are TGTGCCACCAGTGATTCAGGCTTGGTCGATGAGCAGTTCTTC.

The chain employs TRBV12-3 or TRBV12-4 and TRBJ1-1; D not certain. The length of the CDR3 is 11 residues. The V end was cut by 7 bases, the J end by 2 bases, with 5 bases between. The CDR3 DNA follows: TGTGCCAGCAATCGTAACACTGAAGCTTTCTTT. Protein sequence: CASNRNTEAFF.